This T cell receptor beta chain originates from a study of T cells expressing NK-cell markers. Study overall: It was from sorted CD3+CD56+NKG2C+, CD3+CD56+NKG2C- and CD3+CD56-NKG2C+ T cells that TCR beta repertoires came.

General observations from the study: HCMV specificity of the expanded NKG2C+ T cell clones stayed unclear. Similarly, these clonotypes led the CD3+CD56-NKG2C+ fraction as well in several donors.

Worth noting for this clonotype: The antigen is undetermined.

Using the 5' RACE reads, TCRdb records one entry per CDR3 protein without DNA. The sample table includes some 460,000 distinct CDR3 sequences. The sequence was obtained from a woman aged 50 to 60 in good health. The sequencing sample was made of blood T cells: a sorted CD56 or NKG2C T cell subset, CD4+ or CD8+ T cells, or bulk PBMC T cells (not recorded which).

CDR3 in amino acids: CSATSGSFLTDTQYF. The chain joins TRBV20-1 to TRBJ2-3; checking the TCRdb D call of TRBD1 is not possible without DNA. The CDR3 has 15 residues. The germline gives CDR1 DFQATT, CDR2 SNEGSKA (reference sequence).